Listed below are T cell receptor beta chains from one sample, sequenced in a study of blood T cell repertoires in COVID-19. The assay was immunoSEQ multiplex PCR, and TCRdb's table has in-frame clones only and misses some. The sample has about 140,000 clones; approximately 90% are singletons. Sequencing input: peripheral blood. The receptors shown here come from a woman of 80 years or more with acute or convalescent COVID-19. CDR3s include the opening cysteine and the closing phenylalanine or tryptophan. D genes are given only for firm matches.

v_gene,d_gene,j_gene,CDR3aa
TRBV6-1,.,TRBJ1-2,CASSDIYGYTF
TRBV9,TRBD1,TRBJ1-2,CASSGTGGHYGYTF
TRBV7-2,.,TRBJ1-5,CASSFFAGTQPQHF
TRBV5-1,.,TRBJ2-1,CASSEDYNEQFF
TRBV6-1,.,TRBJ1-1,CASSEWTSMNTEAFF
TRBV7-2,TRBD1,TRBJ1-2,CATSTGAGYGYTF
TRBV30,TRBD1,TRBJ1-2,CAWSRGTVYGYTF
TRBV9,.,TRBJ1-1,CASSVDPLDAEAFF
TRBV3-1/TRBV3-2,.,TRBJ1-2,CASSQPDSNYGYTF
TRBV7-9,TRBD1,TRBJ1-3,CASSARTGGISGNTIYF
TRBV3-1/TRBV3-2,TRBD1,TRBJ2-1,CASSQETQGMGIYNEQFF
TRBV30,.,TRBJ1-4,CAWSVGSGGNEKLFF
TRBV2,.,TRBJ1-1,CASARNTEAFF
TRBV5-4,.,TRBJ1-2,CASSLVSGEGGYTF
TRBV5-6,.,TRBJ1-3,CASSLGQSGNTIYF
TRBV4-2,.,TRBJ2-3,CASSARLSSTDTQYF
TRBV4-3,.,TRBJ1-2,CASSQDSGRGLNSNYGYTF
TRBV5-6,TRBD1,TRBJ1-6,CASSSSLGTGSSSPLHF
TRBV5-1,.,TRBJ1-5,CASSLAEGQPQHF
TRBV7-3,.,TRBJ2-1,CASSLMLRSYNEQFF
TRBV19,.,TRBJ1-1,CASSPVGLARDTEAFF
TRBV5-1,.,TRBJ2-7,CASSLGSLGEQYF
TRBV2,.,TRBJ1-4,CASSEEGRVREKLFF
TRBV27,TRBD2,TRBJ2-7,CASSGPPSGGHWEQYF
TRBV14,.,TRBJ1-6,CASSPRGGPNSPLHF
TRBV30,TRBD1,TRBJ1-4,CAWSVLGQGIRLFF
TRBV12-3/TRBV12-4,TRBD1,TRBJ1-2,CASSFNRGPGYTF
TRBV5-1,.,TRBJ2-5,CASRPGVFQETQYF
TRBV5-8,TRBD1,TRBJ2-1,CASSLRGQGGSKWFF
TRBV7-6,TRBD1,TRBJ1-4,CASSPGQVINEKLFF
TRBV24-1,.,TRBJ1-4,CATIDEDEKLFF
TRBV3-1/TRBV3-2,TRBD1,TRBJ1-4,CASSLRTGSNEKLFF
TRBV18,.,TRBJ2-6,CASSPQGAPANVLTF
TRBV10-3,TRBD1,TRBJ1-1,CAISAGQGNTEAFF
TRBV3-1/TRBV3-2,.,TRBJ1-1,CASTRQLNTEAFF
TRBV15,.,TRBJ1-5,CATSRGGGNNQPQHF
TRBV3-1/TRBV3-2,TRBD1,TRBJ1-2,CASSRQGAKGYTF
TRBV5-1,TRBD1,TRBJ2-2,CASTRTGAWGELFF
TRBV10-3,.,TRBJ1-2,CATRNDRQNYGYTF
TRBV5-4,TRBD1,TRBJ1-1,CASIPTGGLTEAFF
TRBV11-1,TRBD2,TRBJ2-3,CASSKRLAGGGDTQYF
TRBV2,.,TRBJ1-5,CASRTGDGNQPQHF
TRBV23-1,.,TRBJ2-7,CARRGSPEQYF
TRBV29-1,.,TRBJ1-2,CSVTTGVANYGYTF
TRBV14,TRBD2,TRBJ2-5,CASSPGLAGVYQETQYF
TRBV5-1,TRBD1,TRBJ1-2,CASSGTGTGGIGYGYTF
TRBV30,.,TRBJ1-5,CAWSVLHHGRPQHF
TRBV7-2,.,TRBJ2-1,CASSSKGGARSIVDEQFF
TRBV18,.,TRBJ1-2,CASSPPMSGFGYTF
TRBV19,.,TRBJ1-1,CASSFARTGNTEAFF